A selection of T cell receptor beta chains follows, all from one sample in a study of shared clonotypes between healthy human individuals. Produced via immunoSEQ multiplex PCR; TCRdb's table is partial and in-frame only. The table lists under 2.5 million clones, 80% to 95% of them singletons. Sample: naive CD4+ T cells from PBMCs. Source of these receptors: a man between 18 and 35 years old in good health. Some clones in this sample may be carry-over from other donors' samples. CDR3s include the opening cysteine and the closing phenylalanine or tryptophan. The D gene is left open where the match is weak. Clone size appears in some rows only: once, few, many, or a class for an expanded clone.

V,J,size,D,DNA,CDR3
TRBV4-1,TRBJ1-4,NA,TRBD1,TGCGCCAGCGGACAGGGCAGACGGGAAAAACTGTTTTTT,CASGQGRREKLFF
TRBV11-3,TRBJ2-6,NA,NA,TGTGCCAGCAGCTTAGGGCTCACCAAGGGGGGGGCCAACGTCCTGACTTTC,CASSLGLTKGGANVLTF
TRBV6-6,TRBJ2-7,once,TRBD2,TGTGCCAGCAGTCCCGGGACTAGAGTGAGAGAGCAGTACTTC,CASSPGTRVREQYF
TRBV7-9,TRBJ2-3,NA,NA,TGTGCCAGCAGCTCCGCCACCTTGAAAGATACGCAGTATTTT,CASSSATLKDTQYF
TRBV18,TRBJ2-2,NA,TRBD2,TGTGCCAGCTCCATACTAGCGGATAAGAACACCGGGGAGCTGTTTTTT,CASSILADKNTGELFF
TRBV7-2,TRBJ1-5,NA,NA,TGTGCCAGCAGCTTAGATTCAGGGACTAATCAGCCCCAGCATTTT,CASSLDSGTNQPQHF
TRBV11-2,TRBJ2-7,NA,TRBD1,TGTGCCAGCAGCCACCCGACAGGGAGCGACGAGCAGTACTTC,CASSHPTGSDEQYF
TRBV18,TRBJ2-5,NA,NA,TGTGCCAGCTCAAGTCCGGGAGCCCGGGTGGAGGAGACCCAGTACTTC,CASSSPGARVEETQYF
TRBV28,TRBJ2-1,NA,TRBD1,TGTGCCAGCAGTCTGACAGGGCACTCCAATGAGCAGTTCTTC,CASSLTGHSNEQFF
TRBV27,TRBJ2-7,NA,NA,TGTGCCAGCAGTCCTAACATACAGGTGGGGGAGCAGTACTTC,CASSPNIQVGEQYF
TRBV7-9,TRBJ2-3,NA,TRBD2,TGTGCCAGCGCAACCGGGACTAGGGGCCCTTCCACAGATACGCAGTATTTT,CASATGTRGPSTDTQYF
TRBV7-9,TRBJ1-2,few,NA,TGTGCCAGCAGCTCGTCAGGGGCCTATGGCTACACCTTC,CASSSSGAYGYTF
TRBV27,TRBJ2-1,NA,TRBD2,TGTGCCAGCAGTTTATTGGGACTAGCATCATACAATGAGCAGTTCTTC,CASSLLGLASYNEQFF
TRBV10-3,TRBJ1-6,once,NA,TGTGCCATCAGTGAAGTTGGGACCAATTCACCCCTCCACTTT,CAISEVGTNSPLHF
TRBV9,TRBJ2-1,once,NA,TGTGCCAGCAGCGTGGACACCTACAATGAGCAGTTCTTC,CASSVDTYNEQFF
TRBV7-9,TRBJ2-5,NA,TRBD2,TGTGCCAGCAGGCGGGAGGGCCGGGAGACCCAGTACTTC,CASRREGRETQYF
TRBV4-1,TRBJ2-6,NA,TRBD1,TGCGCCAGCAGCCAAGATTTAGACAGGGGGGAAGGTGGCAACGTCCTGACTTTC,CASSQDLDRGEGGNVLTF
TRBV4-1,TRBJ2-5,NA,TRBD2,TGCGCCAGCAGCCTAGACCAGGAGCGGGAGGGCCGGGAGACCCAGTACTTC,CASSLDQEREGRETQYF
TRBV11-3,TRBJ2-2,NA,NA,TGTGCCAGCAGCTTAGATCTCACCGGGGAGCTGTTTTTT,CASSLDLTGELFF
TRBV7-8,TRBJ2-3,NA,TRBD1,TGTGCCAGCAGCTTAGTGGGAGACAGGGCTAGGGATACGCAGTATTTT,CASSLVGDRARDTQYF
TRBV21-1,TRBJ1-4,NA,NA,TGTGCCAGCAGCAAGTCGGAACACCGGAATGAAAAACTGTTTTTT,CASSKSEHRNEKLFF
TRBV2,TRBJ2-5,NA,TRBD2,TGTGCCAGCAGGCTACTAGCGCGAGGGGAGACCCAGTACTTC,CASRLLARGETQYF
TRBV6-1,TRBJ2-7,NA,TRBD2,TGTGCCAGCAGTGTGGGAGGACTAGCGAATTCCTACGAGCAGTACTTC,CASSVGGLANSYEQYF
TRBV5-1,TRBJ2-7,NA,NA,TGCGCCAGCAGCTCTGGTTACAGGATCAACGAGCAGTACTTC,CASSSGYRINEQYF
TRBV11-1,TRBJ1-2,NA,TRBD1,TGTGCCAGCAGCATTCAACAGGGGGCGCCTGGCTACACCTTC,CASSIQQGAPGYTF